This T cell receptor beta chain is drawn from a study of T cell repertoires in cytomegalovirus infection (dated by TCRdb to about 2019). Background for the entire study: Donor HLA type was relevant to the analysis, as public TCR beta signatures indicated carriage of CMV infection together with the matching HLA type.

The CDR3 spans 14 residues, from the cysteine through the phenylalanine. Only the CDR3 DNA stays, 42 bases, in frame from base 1. CDR1 SGHTA and CDR2 FQGNSA were looked up in the germline V gene. V trim: 5 bases; J trim: 9 bases; unmatched bases: 10. General study outcomes and caveats: Cumulative frequency of public TCR beta family members discriminated carriers of CMV infection plus the relevant HLA type in this cohort and an independent 352-donor cohort. The ex vivo response was dominated by HLA-C-restricted CMV-specific TCR beta clonotypes, which also provided the single most frequent clonotype in two of eight donors.

Sequencing took place on an Illumina HiSeq 1500. TCRdb cleaned the public reads at Q25 with fastp, built clones with MiXCR and kept in-frame beta chains. Rows merge per CDR3 protein into single entries with the most common DNA and genes. This sample holds more than 150,000 distinct CDR3 sequences; about 21% were observed only once. Less than 3% of the sample is held by the ten biggest clonotypes. This clonotype has a handful of counts. No cognate antigen has been identified for it. No much larger clone exists at a distance of one base, and base qualities are not known. The source is a human donor in good health (CMV status not recorded). Some clones in this sample may be carry-over from other donors' samples. Material: PBMCs. Recombination joined TRBV7-2 with TRBJ2-1; the junction holds 7 bases that match TRBD2. The DNA sequence reads TGTGCCAGCAGCGGGCGATTTAGCGGGCCTGAGCAGTTCTTC. Translated, it reads CASSGRFSGPEQFF.